This T cell receptor (beta chain) was captured by sequencing in a study of PD-1 blockade in classical Hodgkin lymphoma. The wider study: Each patient was given nivolumab 3 mg/kg through a vein every 2 weeks. Study outcomes and limitations: Repertoire difference causes, possibly disease activity or prior therapy, remain undefined. CD4+ TCR diversity, unlike CD8+, rose significantly by C4D1.

Relapse after autologous stem cell transplantation occurred in every patient, and brentuximab vedotin exposure varied. The table came from immunoSEQ multiplex PCR; TCRdb's copy has only in-frame clones and leaves some out. Of approximately 99,000 clones listed, around 89% are singletons. In the case of this clone: As yet, its antigen is unknown.

CDR1 is SEHNR and CDR2 is FQNEAQ in the germline V gene (reference sequence). Trimming shortened V by 5 bases and J by 3 bases, and 20 bases separated the two germline ends. The CDR3 is 16 amino acids. This clonotype originated in a human donor with classical Hodgkin lymphoma. The sample in question was peripheral blood mononuclear cells (PBMCs), obtained before the second cycle of nivolumab. The chain links TRBV7-9 to TRBJ2-7, with D unresolved. The CDR3 loop reads CASSLSELGEDYEQYF. Written as DNA, the CDR3 is TGTGCCAGCAGCCTCTCCGAATTGGGTGAGGACTACGAGCAGTACTTC.